One and the same sample provided the 24 T cell receptor beta chains below, sequenced in a study of T cell responses to AZD1222 COVID-19 vaccine. Some clones are missing from TCRdb's copy, which holds only in-frame ones; the method was immunoSEQ multiplex PCR. The table lists 140,000 to 150,000 clones, roughly 91% of them singletons. The sequencing here drew on peripheral blood, taken on day 0 of AZD1222 vaccination. All receptors come from an adult in good health.

V usage is TRBV5-1 and J usage is TRBJ2-5; D is uncertain. Trimming took off 4 bases at V and 5 bases at J, with 12 bases between the two ends. The CDR3 has 13 residues. The V gene's germline CDR1 is SGHRS and CDR2 YFSETQ. The CDR3: CASSGRPVETQYF. For the CDR3, the DNA is TGCGCCAGCAGCGGTCGACCCGTGGAGACCCAGTACTTC.

V usage is TRBV13 and J usage is TRBJ1-1; D gene uncertain. This CDR3 region has 13 residues. Germline V gene data show CDR1 as PRHDT and CDR2 as FYEKMQ (reference sequence). V was cut by 2 bases and J by 1 base, with 5 bases left in between. The DNA of the CDR3 is TGTGCCAGCAGCTTACTGGGGAACACTGAAGCTTTCTTT. Amino acid sequence: CASSLLGNTEAFF.

With regard to this clone: Additional DNA sequences in this sample encode the identical CDR3. The chain has TRBV5-4 and TRBJ1-5; D remains unclear. The CDR3 has 13 amino acids. Germline loops: CDR1 SGHNT, CDR2 YYREEE (reference sequence). V was clipped by 0 bases and J by 0 bases, with 1 base between them. The CDR3 protein is CASSLDSNQPQHF. In nucleotides, the CDR3 is TGTGCCAGCAGCTTGGATAGCAATCAGCCCCAGCATTTT. Together with reference TRBV5-4 and TRBJ1-5, the CDR3 gives the full variable domain: ETGVTQSPTHLIKTRGQQVTLRCSSQSGHNTVSWYQQALGQGPQFIFQYYREEENGRGNFPPRFSGLQFPNYSSELNVNALELDDSALYLCASSLDSNQPQHFGDGTRLSIL.

The CDR3 spells CASSLQGGYGYTF. CDR3 DNA: TGTGCCAGCAGTTTACAAGGGGGCTATGGCTACACCTTC. The rearrangement links TRBV27 to TRBJ1-2; TRBD1 might be the D (6 bases). Germline CDR1 is MNHEY and CDR2 is SMNVEV (reference sequence). Between the trimmed V and J ends, which lost 2 bases and 4 bases, there was a span of 8 bases. This CDR3 contains 13 residues.

As to this clone: One end of the junction is discordant with germline, which a read error may explain. V usage is TRBV7-7 and J usage is TRBJ1-3; 7 positions match TRBD1. The germline V gene encodes CDR1 SSHAT and CDR2 FNYEAQ (reference sequence). The CDR3 has 15 amino acids. DNA of the CDR3: TGTGCTAGCAGCCAAAACAGGGGTCCAGGAAACACCATATATTTT. Its translation is CASSQNRGPGNTIYF.

As DNA, the CDR3 is TGCGCCAGCAGCCAAGATATGAGGGCTTCAGCTTTCTTT. This gives the protein CASSQDMRASAFF. The V and J genes are TRBV4-1 and TRBJ1-1, with D unclear. Germline values: CDR1 MGHRA, CDR2 YSYEKL. V lost 0 bases and J lost 10, with 12 bases in between. This CDR3 has 13 amino acids.

The gene calls are TRBV5-4 and TRBJ2-2; unclear D gene. CDR1 is SGHNT and CDR2 is YYREEE in the germline V gene (reference sequence). The CDR3 has 14 amino acids. Trimming pared 4 bases from V and 6 bases from J, leaving 13 bases between. The CDR3 DNA sequence: TGTGCCAGCAGCCCCCCTCACTATGCCGGGGAGCTGTTTTTT. Residues: CASSPPHYAGELFF.

The rearrangement uses TRBV30 and TRBJ1-2; possibly TRBD1 for D (5 bases). V was cut by 3 bases and J by 6 bases, with 14 bases left in between. This CDR3 is 13 amino acids long. The V gene's germline CDR1 is GTSNPN and CDR2 SVGIG (reference sequence). CDR3 in amino acids: CAWRGPGIHGYTF. The CDR3 bases are TGTGCCTGGAGGGGGCCAGGGATTCATGGCTACACCTTC.

V gene TRBV27 combines with J gene TRBJ2-5; possibly TRBD2 for D (5 bases). Germline V lookup: CDR1 MNHEY, CDR2 SMNVEV (reference sequence). The V end was cut by 1 base, the J end by 9 bases, with 18 bases between. This CDR3 contains 15 residues. The CDR3 loop is CASSLFRARDAAQYF. DNA of the CDR3: TGTGCCAGCAGTTTATTCCGCGCCCGGGATGCGGCCCAGTACTTC.

This chain uses TRBV3-1 (or the pseudogene TRBV3-2) with TRBJ1-5; a weak D match, TRBD1 (5 bases). Trimming took off 6 bases at V and 1 base at J, with 10 bases between the two ends. Germline V lookup: CDR1 LGHDT, CDR2 YNNKEL (reference sequence). The CDR3 has 14 residues. CDR3 in DNA: TGTGCCAGCAGTCCCGACAGAAGCAATCAGCCCCAGCATTTT. Translation: CASSPDRSNQPQHF.

Only one count was recorded for this clone. The rearrangement uses TRBV6-5 and TRBJ1-5, with D uncertain. The CDR3 is 14 residues long. V was cut by 0 bases and J by 0 bases, with 3 bases left in between. Germline CDR1 reads MNHEY; CDR2 reads SVGAGI. CDR3: CASSYSISNQPQHF. The DNA of the CDR3 is TGTGCCAGCAGTTACTCAATTAGCAATCAGCCCCAGCATTTT.

The V and J genes are TRBV19 and TRBJ2-2; D may be TRBD1 (5 bases). The CDR3 covers 13 residues. Germline loops: CDR1 LNHDA, CDR2 SQIVND (reference sequence). The CDR3 bases are TGTGCTACTAACAGGCCGTTGGCCGGGGAGCTGTTTTTT. Its protein is CATNRPLAGELFF.

On this clone: Other DNA sequences in this sample translate to the same CDR3. V usage is TRBV5-4 and J usage is TRBJ2-1; 10 bases align to TRBD2. This CDR3 has 14 residues. J lost 5 bases, V lost 6 bases, and 5 bases had no gene match. The germline V gene has CDR1 SGHNT and CDR2 YYREEE (reference sequence). This chain's CDR3 is CASTLAGGNNEQFF. The CDR3 DNA follows: TGTGCCAGCACCTTAGCGGGAGGAAACAATGAGCAGTTCTTC.

This clone was counted ten times or more. The chain joins TRBV7-9 to TRBJ1-1; D is possibly TRBD1 (5 bases). The V gene lost 5 bases and the J gene lost 3 bases, with 16 bases spanning the gap. The CDR3 has 15 residues. Germline V CDR1 and CDR2: SEHNR, FQNEAQ (reference sequence). DNA for the CDR3: TGTGCCAGCAGCCCGACTACGGCGGGGGACACTGAAGCTTTCTTT. Translated: CASSPTTAGDTEAFF.

This chain links TRBV19 with TRBJ1-3; no reliable D call. Germline V gives CDR1 LNHDA, CDR2 SQIVND (reference sequence). Between the trimmed V and J ends, which lost 3 bases and 3 bases, there was a span of 6 bases. CDR3 length equals 13 residues. In DNA, the CDR3 is TGTGCCAGTAGTATGTGGGGTGGAAACACCATATATTTT. Its protein product is CASSMWGGNTIYF.

The CDR3 DNA reads as TGTGCCAGCAGGATCCCCGGGGGAAACACCATATATTTT. Protein: CASRIPGGNTIYF. The V and J genes are TRBV12-3 or TRBV12-4 and TRBJ1-3; D call uncertain. With 6 bases removed from V and 4 bases from J, the gap between germline ends came to 10 bases. The CDR3 is 13 amino acids.

The J gene is TRBJ1-1, the V gene TRBV20-1, with no clear D. The CDR3 loop spans 11 amino acids. CDR1 DFQATT and CDR2 SNEGSKA come from the germline V gene (reference sequence). V was clipped by 5 bases and J by 5 bases, with 9 bases between them. CDR3 protein: CSAWRRTEAFF. DNA of the CDR3: TGCAGTGCTTGGCGTCGGACTGAAGCTTTCTTT.

The chain employs TRBV6-5 and TRBJ1-6; D unclear. The V end lost 6 bases, the J end lost 0 bases, and 6 bases lay between the germline ends. The germline V gene has CDR1 MNHEY and CDR2 SVGAGI. This CDR3 is built from 14 residues. Written as DNA, the CDR3 is TGTGCCAGCAGACTAAACTCCTATAATTCACCCCTCCACTTT. Protein sequence: CASRLNSYNSPLHF.

The chain joins TRBV10-3 to TRBJ1-6; D possibly corresponds to TRBD1 (5 bases). CDR1 ENHRY and CDR2 SYGVKD come from the germline V gene. Trimming took off 4 bases at V and 6 bases at J, with 13 bases between the two ends. The CDR3 is 15 amino acids. CDR3 in amino acids: CAISAVGPVNSPLHF. The DNA of the CDR3 is TGTGCCATCAGTGCAGTGGGACCGGTTAATTCACCCCTCCACTTT.

This chain uses TRBV12-5 with TRBJ1-1; no clear D gene. Germline assignment: CDR1 LGHNT and CDR2 FRNRAP. Trimming took off 7 bases at V and 6 bases at J, with 18 bases between the two ends. The CDR3 totals 14 residues. The CDR3 is CASAPDGWASEAFF. DNA of the CDR3: TGTGCTAGTGCCCCGGACGGCTGGGCCTCTGAAGCTTTCTTT. The full variable domain, rest sourced from reference TRBV12-5 and TRBJ1-1, is DARVTQTPRHKVTEMGQEVTMRCQPILGHNTVFWYRQTMMQGLELLAYFRNRAPLDDSGMPKDRFSAEMPDATLATLKIQPSEPRDSAVYFCASAPDGWASEAFFGQGTRLTVV.

This clone was observed once. The gene calls are TRBV5-5 and TRBJ1-4; 7 positions agree with TRBD1. The germline CDR1 and CDR2 sequences are SGHKS and YYEKEE (reference sequence). J lost 4 bases, V lost 3 bases, and 3 bases had no gene match. This CDR3 is 14 amino acids long. CDR3 DNA: TGTGCCAGCAGCTGGGGACAGTTTAATGAAAAACTGTTTTTT. It specifies CASSWGQFNEKLFF.

The chain links TRBV9 to TRBJ2-2; D gene unclear. The ends were cut back, 0 bases at V and 5 bases at J, with 8 bases in the middle. This CDR3 is 14 amino acids long. Germline CDR1 SGDLS, CDR2 YYNGEE. CDR3 in amino acids: CASSVGVGTGELFF. The CDR3, as DNA: TGTGCCAGCAGCGTAGGGGTGGGAACCGGGGAGCTGTTTTTT.

This chain links TRBV7-3 with TRBJ2-1, with D perhaps TRBD2 (6 bases). V dropped 3 bases and J dropped 5 bases, with 17 bases sitting between them. Germline values: CDR1 SGHTA, CDR2 FQGTGA. The CDR3 runs to 16 residues. The CDR3: CASSFKAGGNNNEQFF. CDR3 nucleotides: TGTGCCAGCAGCTTCAAGGCGGGCGGGAACAACAATGAGCAGTTCTTC.

This chain links TRBV18 with TRBJ2-1; 14 bases fit TRBD2. CDR3 length: 19 residues. Trimming took 6 bases from V and 3 from J; bases not matched to a gene: 13. Germline V gives CDR1 KGHSH, CDR2 LQKENI. CDR3 bases: TGTGCCAGCTCCCGGACGGGACTAGCGGGGGCCACTATCTACAATGAGCAGTTCTTC. It is translated as CASSRTGLAGATIYNEQFF.